The clone carrying this TCR beta chain was recorded at least ten times. The TCR beta profiling, which covered VDJ combination and CDR3 sequence, was carried out using genomic DNA as the template. TCRdb redid the calling of the reads with MiXCR, one entry per CDR3 protein. The profile shows approximately 380,000 distinct CDR3 sequences, about two thirds of them singletons. The sample is drawn from a study of CD8+CD57+ T cells in acquired aplastic anemia. Study overall: Sorted CD4+ plus CD8+ cells gave DNA averaging 3.2 ug. Where healthy donors were concerned, CD4+ cells averaged roughly 11 million reads.

CDR1 and CDR2 (germline): SGHDT, YYEEEE. V was trimmed by 4 bases and J by 5 bases, leaving 15 bases between them. This CDR3 region has 15 residues. Specimen: sorted CD4+, CD8+, or CD8+CD57+ T cells (not recorded which) from PBMCs. This TCR was recovered from a human donor in good health, serving as a control. This chain connects TRBV5-6 to TRBJ1-4; maybe TRBD1 (5 bases). The CDR3 nucleotides are TGTGCCAGCAGCAGCGCCGGGACCGCAAATGAAAAACTGTTTTTT. Translation gives CASSSAGTANEKLFF.